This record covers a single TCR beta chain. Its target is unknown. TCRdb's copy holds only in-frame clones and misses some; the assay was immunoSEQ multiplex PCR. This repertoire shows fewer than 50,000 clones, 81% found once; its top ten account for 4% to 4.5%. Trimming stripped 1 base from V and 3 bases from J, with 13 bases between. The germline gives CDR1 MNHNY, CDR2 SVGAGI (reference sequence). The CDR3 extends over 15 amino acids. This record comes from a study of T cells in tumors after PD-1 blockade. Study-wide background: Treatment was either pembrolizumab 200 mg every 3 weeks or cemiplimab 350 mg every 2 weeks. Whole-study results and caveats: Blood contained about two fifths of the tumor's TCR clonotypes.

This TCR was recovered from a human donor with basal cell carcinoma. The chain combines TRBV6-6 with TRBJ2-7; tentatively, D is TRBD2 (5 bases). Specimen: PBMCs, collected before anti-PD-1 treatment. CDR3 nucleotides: TGTGCCAGCAGTTACTTCGCGGCGGGCTACTACGAGCAGTACTTC. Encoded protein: CASSYFAAGYYEQYF.